Sequencing of this TCR beta chain was carried out in a study of T cell responses to AZD1222 COVID-19 vaccine. About the research overall: Researchers grouped second doses given at about 4 or about 12 weeks into one pool.

The study, taken as a whole, reports: Seropositive AZD1222 recipients at baseline numbered only 6 or 7. Donors skewed white British and female; clonal diversity was possibly underestimated. Targets within unmutated variant regions were reportedly found for nearly half of spike-specific TCRs.

As to this clone: Antigen: not known.

Generated by immunoSEQ multiplex PCR, the TCRdb table keeps only in-frame clones and is missing some. The data hold about 120,000 clones, with roughly 90% observed a single time. The sample consisted of peripheral blood, taken on day 0 of AZD1222 vaccination. The TCR sequence derives from an adult in good health.

CDR3: CASSEARANTEAFF. CDR3 nucleotides: TGTGCCAGCAGTGAAGCGCGGGCGAACACTGAAGCTTTCTTT. V gene TRBV6-1 combines with J gene TRBJ1-1; D is undetermined. The CDR3 contains 14 residues. Germline values: CDR1 MNHNS, CDR2 SASEGT. V was cut by 0 bases and J by 1 base, with 6 bases left in between.